This T cell receptor beta chain was identified during a study of blood T cell repertoires in COVID-19. Study details: The study drew acute and convalescent COVID-19 samples from the United States, Italy and Spain. PBMCs, B-cell-depleted T cells, or T cells were the source of the cDNA or gDNA that made up the material.

Germline CDR1 is SGHDN and CDR2 is FVKESK. The V and J ends lost 4 bases and 0 bases, in that order; junction bases with no gene match: 6. The CDR3 is 16 amino acids. This clone appeared once. As handled by the study authors: Reference gene primer amplification gave nucleated cell count estimates. The assay was immunoSEQ multiplex PCR, and TCRdb's table has in-frame clones only and misses some. V and J calls plus clone size are reproduced from that table; the DNA served to infer D and trimming. Here the sample spans nearly 80,000 clones, over 80% being singletons. This chain joins TRBV14 and TRBJ2-1, with TRBD2 identical over 7 bases. What was sequenced was peripheral blood. The sequence was obtained from a man aged 45-65 years with acute or convalescent COVID-19. CDR3 amino acids: CASSLGAGRSYNEQFF. The CDR3 bases are TGTGCCAGCAGCCTAGGAGCGGGGCGCTCCTACAATGAGCAGTTCTTC.